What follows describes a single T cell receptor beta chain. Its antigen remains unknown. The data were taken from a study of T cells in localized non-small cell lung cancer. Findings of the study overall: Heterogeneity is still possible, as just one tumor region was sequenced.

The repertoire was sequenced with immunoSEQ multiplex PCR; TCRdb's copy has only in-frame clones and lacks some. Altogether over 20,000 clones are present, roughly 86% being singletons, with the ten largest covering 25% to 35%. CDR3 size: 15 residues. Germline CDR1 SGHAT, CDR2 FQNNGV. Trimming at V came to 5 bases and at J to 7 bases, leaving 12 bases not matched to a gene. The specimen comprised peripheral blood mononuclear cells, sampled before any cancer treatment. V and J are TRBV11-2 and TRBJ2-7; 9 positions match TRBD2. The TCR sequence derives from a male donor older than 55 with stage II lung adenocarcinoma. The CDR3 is CASSPTSGWGVEQYF. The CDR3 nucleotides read TGTGCCAGCAGCCCTACTAGCGGGTGGGGTGTGGAGCAGTACTTC.